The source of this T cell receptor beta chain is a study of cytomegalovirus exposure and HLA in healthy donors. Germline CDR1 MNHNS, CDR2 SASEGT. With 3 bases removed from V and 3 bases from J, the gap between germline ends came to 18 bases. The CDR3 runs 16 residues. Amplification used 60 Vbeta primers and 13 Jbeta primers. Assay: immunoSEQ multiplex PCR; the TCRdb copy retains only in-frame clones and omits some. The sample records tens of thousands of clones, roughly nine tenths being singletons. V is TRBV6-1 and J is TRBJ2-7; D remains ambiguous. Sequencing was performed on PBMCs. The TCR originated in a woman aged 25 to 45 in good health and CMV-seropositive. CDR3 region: CASSDPPSGSLYEQYF. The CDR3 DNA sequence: TGTGCCAGCAGTGACCCCCCTTCCGGTAGCCTCTACGAGCAGTACTTC.